This TCR beta chain was identified during a study of cytomegalovirus exposure and HLA in healthy donors. Study information: Of a few hundred genotyped donors, roughly 80% grouped in the Caucasian-associated ancestry cluster. Study-level results: Links to common viral pathogens appeared, in a later analysis, for several of the most significant clusters. For presence/absence analyses, sequencing depth was assumed to be roughly uniform across donors.

The PCR used 60 Vbeta and 13 Jbeta primers. Clones were read by immunoSEQ multiplex PCR, and TCRdb kept only the in-frame ones, dropping some. The sample shows about 150,000 clones, roughly 80% of them seen only once. As regards this clone: Its antigen is unidentified.

The V gene's germline CDR1 is SNHLY and CDR2 FYNNEI. This CDR3 comprises 14 residues. Input material: PBMCs. This chain joins TRBV2 and TRBJ2-5; D is uncertain. The end of the DNA is better explained by TRBJ2-7, so the J call may be wrong. This TCR was recovered from a man aged 35-49 years in good health and CMV-seropositive. Here the CDR3 DNA reads TGTGCCAGCAGTGACGGCGGTGGATTCTACGAGCAGTACTTC. It translates to CASSDGGGFYEQYF.